This T cell receptor (beta chain) stems from a study of sequential checkpoint blockade in melanoma. Turning to the study itself: Both treatment sequences were followed by maintenance nivolumab.

Germline CDR1 and CDR2: SQVTM and ANQGSEA. V was trimmed by 6 bases and J by 6 bases, leaving 8 bases between them. The CDR3 covers 11 residues. TCRdb's copy holds only in-frame clones and misses some; the assay was immunoSEQ multiplex PCR. The sample comprises under 7,000 clones, about 56% of which are singletons, and less than 20% rests with the top ten. Treatment: randomized to nivolumab then ipilimumab (arm A) or the reverse (arm B). Sorted cells were live CD3+CD8+, lacking CD19 and CD56, from PBMCs. The sequence derives from a human donor with melanoma. The V call is TRBV29-1, the J call TRBJ2-2, with D uncertain. The material sequenced was CD8+ T cells sorted from blood (inferred from file names), taken from a patient given nivolumab and ipilimumab in sequence. The CDR3 region has the DNA TGCAGCGTCCGGTACTCCGGGGAGCTGTTTTTT. Translating it yields CSVRYSGELFF.